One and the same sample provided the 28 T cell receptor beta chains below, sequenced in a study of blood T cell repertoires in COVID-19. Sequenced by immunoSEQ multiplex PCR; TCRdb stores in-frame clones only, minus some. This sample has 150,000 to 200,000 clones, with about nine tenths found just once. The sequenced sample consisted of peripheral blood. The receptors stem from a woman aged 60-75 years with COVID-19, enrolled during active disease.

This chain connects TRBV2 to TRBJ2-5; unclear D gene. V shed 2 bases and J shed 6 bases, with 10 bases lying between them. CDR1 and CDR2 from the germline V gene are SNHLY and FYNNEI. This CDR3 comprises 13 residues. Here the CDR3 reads CASSERVSQTQYF. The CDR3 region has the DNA TGTGCCAGCAGTGAACGGGTGTCCCAGACCCAGTACTTC.

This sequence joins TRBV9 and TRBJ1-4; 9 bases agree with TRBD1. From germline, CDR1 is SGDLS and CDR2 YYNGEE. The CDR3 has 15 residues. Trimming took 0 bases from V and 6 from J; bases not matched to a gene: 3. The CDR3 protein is CASSVGGQGHEKLFF. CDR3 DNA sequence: TGTGCCAGCAGCGTAGGGGGACAGGGTCATGAAAAACTGTTTTTT.

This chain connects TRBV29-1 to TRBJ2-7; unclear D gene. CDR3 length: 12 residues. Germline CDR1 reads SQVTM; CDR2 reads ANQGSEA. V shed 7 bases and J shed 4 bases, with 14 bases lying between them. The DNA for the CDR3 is TGCAGCGGGGCCTTCGATTCATACGAGCAGTACTTC. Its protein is CSGAFDSYEQYF.

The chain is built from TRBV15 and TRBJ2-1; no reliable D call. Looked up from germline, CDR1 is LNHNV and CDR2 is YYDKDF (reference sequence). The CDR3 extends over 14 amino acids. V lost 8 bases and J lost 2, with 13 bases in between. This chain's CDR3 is CATSRRATYNEQFF. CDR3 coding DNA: TGTGCCACCTCGCGGAGAGCGACCTACAATGAGCAGTTCTTC.

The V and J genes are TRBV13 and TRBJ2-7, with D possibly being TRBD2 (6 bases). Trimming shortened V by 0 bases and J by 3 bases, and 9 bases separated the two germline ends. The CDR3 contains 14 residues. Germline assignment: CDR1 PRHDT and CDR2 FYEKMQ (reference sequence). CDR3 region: CASSLGGSIYEQYF. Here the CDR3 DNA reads TGTGCCAGCAGCTTAGGCGGGAGCATCTACGAGCAGTACTTC.

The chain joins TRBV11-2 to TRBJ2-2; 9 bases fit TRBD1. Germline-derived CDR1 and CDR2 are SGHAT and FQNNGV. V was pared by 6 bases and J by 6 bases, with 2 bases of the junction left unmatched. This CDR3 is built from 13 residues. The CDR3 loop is CASRWTGAGELFF. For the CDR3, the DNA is TGTGCCAGCAGGTGGACAGGGGCCGGGGAGCTGTTTTTT.

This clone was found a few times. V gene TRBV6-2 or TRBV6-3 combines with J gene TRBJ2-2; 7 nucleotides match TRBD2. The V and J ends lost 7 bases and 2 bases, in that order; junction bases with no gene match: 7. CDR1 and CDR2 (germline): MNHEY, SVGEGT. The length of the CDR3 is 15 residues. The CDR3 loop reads CASTPGGSNTGELFF. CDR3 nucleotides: TGTGCCAGCACCCCCGGCGGGAGCAACACCGGGGAGCTGTTTTTT.

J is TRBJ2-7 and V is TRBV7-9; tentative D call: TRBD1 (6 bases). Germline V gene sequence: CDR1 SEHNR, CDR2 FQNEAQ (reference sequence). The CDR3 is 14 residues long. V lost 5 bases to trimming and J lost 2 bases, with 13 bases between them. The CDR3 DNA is TGTGCCAGCAGCGAATGGGACAACACCTACGAGCAGTACTTC. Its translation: CASSEWDNTYEQYF.

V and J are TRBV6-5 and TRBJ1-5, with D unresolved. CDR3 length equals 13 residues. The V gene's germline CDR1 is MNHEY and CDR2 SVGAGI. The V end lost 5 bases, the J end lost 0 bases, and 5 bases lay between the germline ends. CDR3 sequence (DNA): TGTGCCAGCAGTCTAACTAGCAATCAGCCCCAGCATTTT. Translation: CASSLTSNQPQHF.

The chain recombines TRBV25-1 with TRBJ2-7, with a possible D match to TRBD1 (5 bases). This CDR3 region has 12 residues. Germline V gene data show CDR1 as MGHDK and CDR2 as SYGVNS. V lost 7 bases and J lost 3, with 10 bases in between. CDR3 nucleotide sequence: TGTGCCAGCACTCCCGACAGCTACGAGCAGTACTTC. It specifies CASTPDSYEQYF.

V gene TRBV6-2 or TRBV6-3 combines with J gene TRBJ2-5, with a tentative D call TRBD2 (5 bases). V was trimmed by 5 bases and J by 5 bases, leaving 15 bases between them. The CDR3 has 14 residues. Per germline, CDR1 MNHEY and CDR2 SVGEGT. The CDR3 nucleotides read TGTGCCAGCAGTCAGCTAGCACGGCTGGAGACCCAGTACTTC. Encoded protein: CASSQLARLETQYF.

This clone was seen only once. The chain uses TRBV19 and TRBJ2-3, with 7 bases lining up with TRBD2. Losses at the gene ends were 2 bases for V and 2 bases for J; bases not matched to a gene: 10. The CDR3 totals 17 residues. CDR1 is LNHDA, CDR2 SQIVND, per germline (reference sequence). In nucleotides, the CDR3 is TGTGCCAGTAGTATATCCCCAACCGGGACTACCACAGATACGCAGTATTTT. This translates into CASSISPTGTTTDTQYF.

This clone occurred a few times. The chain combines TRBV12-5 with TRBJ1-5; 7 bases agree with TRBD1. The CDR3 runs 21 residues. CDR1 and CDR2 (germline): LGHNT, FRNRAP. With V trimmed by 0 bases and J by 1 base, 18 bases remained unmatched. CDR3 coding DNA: TGTGCTAGTGGTTTGGTAAACGACGGACAGGTAGGTTCTGGGAGCAATCAGCCCCAGCATTTT. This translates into CASGLVNDGQVGSGSNQPQHF.

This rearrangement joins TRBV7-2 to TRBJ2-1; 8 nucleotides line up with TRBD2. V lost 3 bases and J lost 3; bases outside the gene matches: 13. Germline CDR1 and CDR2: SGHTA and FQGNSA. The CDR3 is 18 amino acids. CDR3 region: CASSLGLDGQISYNEQFF. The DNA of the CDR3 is TGTGCCAGCAGCTTGGGACTAGACGGTCAGATTAGCTACAATGAGCAGTTCTTC.

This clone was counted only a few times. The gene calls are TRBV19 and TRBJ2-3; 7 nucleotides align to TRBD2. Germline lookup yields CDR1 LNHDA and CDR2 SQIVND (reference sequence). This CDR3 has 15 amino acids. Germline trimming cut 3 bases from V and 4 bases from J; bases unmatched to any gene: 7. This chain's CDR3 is CASSIEGGSSDTQYF. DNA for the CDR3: TGTGCCAGTAGTATTGAGGGCGGGAGCTCAGATACGCAGTATTTT.

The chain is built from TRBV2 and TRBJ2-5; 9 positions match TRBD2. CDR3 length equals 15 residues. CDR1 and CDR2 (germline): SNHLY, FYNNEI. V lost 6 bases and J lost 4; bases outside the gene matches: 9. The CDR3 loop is CASSPVAAGGETQYF. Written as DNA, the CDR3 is TGTGCCAGCAGCCCCGTGGCAGCGGGAGGAGAGACCCAGTACTTC.

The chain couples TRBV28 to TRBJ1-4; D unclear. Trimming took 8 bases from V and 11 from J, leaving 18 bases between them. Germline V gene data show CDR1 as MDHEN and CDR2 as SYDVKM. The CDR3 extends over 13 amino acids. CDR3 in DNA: TGTGCCAGCGTAAATCAAGGAAGGGAGAAACTGTTTTTT. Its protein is CASVNQGREKLFF.

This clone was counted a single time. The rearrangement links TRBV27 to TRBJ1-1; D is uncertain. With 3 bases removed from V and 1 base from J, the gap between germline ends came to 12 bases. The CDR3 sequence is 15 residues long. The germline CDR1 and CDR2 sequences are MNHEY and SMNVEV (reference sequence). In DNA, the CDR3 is TGTGCCAGCAGTTTGTTCGTCACATCGAACACTGAAGCTTTCTTT. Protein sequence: CASSLFVTSNTEAFF.

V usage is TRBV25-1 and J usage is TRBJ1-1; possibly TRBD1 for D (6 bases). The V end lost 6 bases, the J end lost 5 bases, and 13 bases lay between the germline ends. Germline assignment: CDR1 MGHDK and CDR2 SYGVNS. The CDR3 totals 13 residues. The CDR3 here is CASSPGTNTEAFF. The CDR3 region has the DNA TGTGCCAGCAGCCCCGGGACAAATACTGAAGCTTTCTTT.

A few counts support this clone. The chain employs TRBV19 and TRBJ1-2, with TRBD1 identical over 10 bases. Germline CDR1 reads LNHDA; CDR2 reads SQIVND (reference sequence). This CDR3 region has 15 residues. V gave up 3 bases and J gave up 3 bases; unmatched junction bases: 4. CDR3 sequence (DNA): TGTGCCAGTAGTATCACCGGGACAGGGGACTATGGCTACACCTTC. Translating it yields CASSITGTGDYGYTF.

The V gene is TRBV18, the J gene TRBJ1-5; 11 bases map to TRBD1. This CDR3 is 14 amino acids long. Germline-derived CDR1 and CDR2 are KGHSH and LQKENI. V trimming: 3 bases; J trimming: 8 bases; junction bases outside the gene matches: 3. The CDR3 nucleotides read TGTGCCAGCTCACCGTGGGACAGGGGGGAGCCCCAGCATTTT. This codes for CASSPWDRGEPQHF.

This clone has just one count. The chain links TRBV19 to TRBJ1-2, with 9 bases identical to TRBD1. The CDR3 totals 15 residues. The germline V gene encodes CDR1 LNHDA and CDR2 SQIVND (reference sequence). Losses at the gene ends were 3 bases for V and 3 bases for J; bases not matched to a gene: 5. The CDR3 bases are TGTGCCAGTAGTATGAACCGGGACAGGGACTATGGCTACACCTTC. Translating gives CASSMNRDRDYGYTF.

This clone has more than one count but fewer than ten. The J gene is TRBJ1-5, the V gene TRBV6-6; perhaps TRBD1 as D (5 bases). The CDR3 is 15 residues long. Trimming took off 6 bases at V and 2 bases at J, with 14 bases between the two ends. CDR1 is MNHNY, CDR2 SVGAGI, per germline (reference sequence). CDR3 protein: CASRSGQGGNQPQHF. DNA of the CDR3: TGTGCCAGCAGGTCCGGGCAGGGTGGCAATCAGCCCCAGCATTTT.

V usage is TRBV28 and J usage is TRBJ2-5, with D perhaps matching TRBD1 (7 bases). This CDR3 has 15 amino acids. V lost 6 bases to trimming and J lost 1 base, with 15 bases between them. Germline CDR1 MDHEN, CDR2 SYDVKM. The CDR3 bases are TGTGCCAGCAGAGCCGCGGGACAGTCCCAAGAGACCCAGTACTTC. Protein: CASRAAGQSQETQYF.

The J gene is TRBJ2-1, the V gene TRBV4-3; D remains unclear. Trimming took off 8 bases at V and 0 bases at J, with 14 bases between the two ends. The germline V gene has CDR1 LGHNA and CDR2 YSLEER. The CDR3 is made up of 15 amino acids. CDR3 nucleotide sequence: TGCGCCAGCTCTAGAGTTGAGAGCTCCTACAATGAGCAGTTCTTC. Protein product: CASSRVESSYNEQFF.

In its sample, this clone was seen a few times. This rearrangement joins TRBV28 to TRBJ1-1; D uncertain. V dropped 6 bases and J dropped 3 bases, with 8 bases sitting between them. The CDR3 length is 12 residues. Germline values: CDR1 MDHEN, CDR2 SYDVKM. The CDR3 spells CASSLLYTEAFF. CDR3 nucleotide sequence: TGTGCCAGCAGCCTCCTTTACACTGAAGCTTTCTTT. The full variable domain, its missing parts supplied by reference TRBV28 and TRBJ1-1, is DVKVTQSSRYLVKRTGEKVFLECVQDMDHENMFWYRQDPGLGLRLIYFSYDVKMKEKGDIPEGYSVSREKKERFSLILESASTNQTSMYLCASSLLYTEAFFGQGTRLTVV.

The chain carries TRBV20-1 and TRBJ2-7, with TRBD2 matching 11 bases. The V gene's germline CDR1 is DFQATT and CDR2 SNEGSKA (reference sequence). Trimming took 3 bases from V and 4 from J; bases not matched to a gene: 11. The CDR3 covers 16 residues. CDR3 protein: CSASKGTSGFFYEQYF. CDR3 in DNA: TGCAGTGCTAGTAAGGGGACTAGCGGCTTCTTTTACGAGCAGTACTTC.

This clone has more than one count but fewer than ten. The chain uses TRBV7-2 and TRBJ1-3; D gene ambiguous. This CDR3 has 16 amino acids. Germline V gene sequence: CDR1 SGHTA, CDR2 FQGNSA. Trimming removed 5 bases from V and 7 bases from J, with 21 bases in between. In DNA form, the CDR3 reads TGTGCCAGCAGCCTCTCCCAGGCAGCCCCCCCGAACACCATATATTTT. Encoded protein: CASSLSQAAPPNTIYF.